Below are 10 T cell receptor beta chains sequenced from a single sample in a study of T cell responses to AZD1222 COVID-19 vaccine. TCRdb's copy holds only in-frame clones and misses some; the assay was immunoSEQ multiplex PCR. The table includes 150,000 to 200,000 clones, 90% detected once. Specimen: peripheral blood, collected 28 days after the second AZD1222 dose. All receptors come from an adult who received the AZD1222 COVID-19 vaccine.

The table lists this clone with a few counts. V usage is TRBV27 and J usage is TRBJ1-4; 7 bases align to TRBD1. The CDR3 runs 15 residues. Germline-derived CDR1 and CDR2 are MNHEY and SMNVEV (reference sequence). The trim removed 5 bases at V and 6 bases at J, leaving 9 bases unmatched. CDR3 sequence: CASSHKGAGDEKLFF. The CDR3 DNA is TGTGCCAGCAGTCACAAGGGGGCCGGGGATGAAAAACTGTTTTTT. The variable domain in full, completed from reference TRBV27 and TRBJ1-4, reads EAQVTQNPRYLITVTGKKLTVTCSQNMNHEYMSWYRQDPGLGLRQIYYSMNVEVTDKGDVPEGYKVSRKEKRNFPLILESPSPNQTSLYFCASSHKGAGDEKLFFGSGTQLSVL.

The chain links TRBV6-5 to TRBJ1-5; D not certain. The CDR3 is 14 amino acids. With 2 bases removed from V and 3 bases from J, the gap between germline ends came to 8 bases. Germline V lookup: CDR1 MNHEY, CDR2 SVGAGI. The CDR3: CASSYGQANQPQHF. In nucleotides, the CDR3 is TGTGCCAGCAGTTACGGCCAGGCCAATCAGCCCCAGCATTTT.

The rearrangement links TRBV18 to TRBJ1-5, with D perhaps matching TRBD1 (6 bases). This CDR3 contains 14 residues. Trimming pared 3 bases from V and 3 bases from J, leaving 9 bases between. Germline V gives CDR1 KGHSH, CDR2 LQKENI. This chain's CDR3 is CASSPQGNNQPQHF. CDR3 in DNA: TGTGCCAGCTCACCTCAGGGGAACAATCAGCCCCAGCATTTT.

The rearrangement joins TRBV5-4 to TRBJ2-5, with 11 bases identical to TRBD1. V lost 0 bases, J lost 5 bases, and 15 bases stayed unmatched. Germline CDR1 reads SGHNT; CDR2 reads YYREEE (reference sequence). The CDR3 runs to 19 residues. CDR3 nucleotides: TGTGCCAGCAGCTTGGGGACAGGGGGCTTGACCCAGCGACGGGAGACCCAGTACTTC. Residues: CASSLGTGGLTQRRETQYF.

The V and J genes are TRBV12-3 or TRBV12-4 and TRBJ2-7; 8 bases agree with TRBD1. The CDR3 totals 13 residues. Unmatched junction bases numbered 7, after V lost 5 bases and J lost 7 bases. The CDR3 region has the DNA TGTGCCAGCAGTACAACAGGGGGTGCAGAGCAGTACTTC. It translates to CASSTTGGAEQYF.

The chain couples TRBV7-9 to TRBJ2-3, with a possible D match to TRBD2 (7 bases). V lost 2 bases and J lost 2, with 17 bases in between. The CDR3 totals 17 residues. Germline V CDR1 and CDR2: SEHNR, FQNEAQ (reference sequence). Here the CDR3 reads CASSLLAGRGATDTQYF. DNA for the CDR3: TGTGCCAGCAGCTTATTGGCGGGCCGGGGGGCCACAGATACGCAGTATTTT.

A word on this clone: The sample has other DNA sequences that encode this CDR3 too. CDR3 coding DNA: TGCGCCAGCAGCTTAGGGACAGCGAACTATGGCTACACCTTC. Its translation: CASSLGTANYGYTF. The gene calls are TRBV5-1 and TRBJ1-2; TRBD1 agrees at 7 bases. Unmatched junction bases numbered 3, after V lost 2 bases and J lost 2 bases. This CDR3 has 14 amino acids. Germline CDR1 SGHRS, CDR2 YFSETQ.

A single count supports this clone. The CDR3 nucleotides are TGTGCCAGAAGCTTGGAACAGCGGGGGGAAAAACTGTTTTTT. It translates to CARSLEQRGEKLFF. The rearrangement uses TRBV5-3 and TRBJ1-4; weak D call: TRBD1 (5 bases). TRBV5-3 is labeled an ORF, and its function is uncertain. This CDR3 is built from 14 residues. Trimming removed 0 bases from V and 8 bases from J, with 11 bases in between.

This chain links TRBV7-6 with TRBJ1-1; possible D gene TRBD1, 5 bases. Trimming shortened V by 5 bases and J by 1 base, and 8 bases separated the two germline ends. The CDR3 has 13 amino acids. Germline CDR1 SGHVS, CDR2 FNYEAQ. Written as DNA, the CDR3 is TGTGCCAGCAGCCACGACAGGAACACTGAAGCTTTCTTT. This gives the protein CASSHDRNTEAFF.

This clone has just one count. The J gene is TRBJ1-1, the V gene TRBV5-7, with D maybe TRBD1 (6 bases). TRBV5-7 counts as an open reading frame of uncertain function. V lost 4 bases and J lost 3, with 10 bases in between. The CDR3 runs to 13 residues. CDR3 amino acids: CASSRRGDTEAFF. In DNA form, the CDR3 reads TGTGCCAGCAGCCGGAGGGGGGACACTGAAGCTTTCTTT.